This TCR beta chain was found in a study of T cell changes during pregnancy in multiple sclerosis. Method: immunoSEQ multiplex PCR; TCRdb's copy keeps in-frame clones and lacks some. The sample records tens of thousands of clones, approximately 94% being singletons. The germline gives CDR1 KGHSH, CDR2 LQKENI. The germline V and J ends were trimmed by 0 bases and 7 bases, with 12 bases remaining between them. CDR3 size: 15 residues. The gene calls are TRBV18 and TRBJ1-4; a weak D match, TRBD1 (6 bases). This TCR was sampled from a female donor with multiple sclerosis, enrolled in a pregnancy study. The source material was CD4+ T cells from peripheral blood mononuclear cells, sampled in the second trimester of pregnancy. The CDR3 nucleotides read TGTGCCAGCTCACCACCGCAGGGGTTTGGTGAAAAACTGTTTTTT. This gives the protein CASSPPQGFGEKLFF.